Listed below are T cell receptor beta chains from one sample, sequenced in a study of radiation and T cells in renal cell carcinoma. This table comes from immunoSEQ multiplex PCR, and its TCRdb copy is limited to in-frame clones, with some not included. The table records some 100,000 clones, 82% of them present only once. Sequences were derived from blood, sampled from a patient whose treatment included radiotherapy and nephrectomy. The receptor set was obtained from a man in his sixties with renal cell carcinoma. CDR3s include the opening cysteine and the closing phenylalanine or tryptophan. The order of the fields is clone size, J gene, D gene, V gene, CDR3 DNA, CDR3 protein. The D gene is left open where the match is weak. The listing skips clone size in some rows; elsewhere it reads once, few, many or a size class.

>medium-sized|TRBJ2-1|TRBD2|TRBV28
TGTGCCAGCAGTCCTACGACTAGCGGGAGGGTTATAGTCCACAATGAGCAGTTCTTC
CASSPTTSGRVIVHNEQFF
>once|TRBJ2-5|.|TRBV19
TGTGCCAGTAGTGGTGGGACAATCCAAGAGACCCAGTACTTC
CASSGGTIQETQYF
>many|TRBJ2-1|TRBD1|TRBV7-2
TGTGCCAGCAGCTTTCGACAGGGGGATATGGGTGAGCAGTTCTTC
CASSFRQGDMGEQFF
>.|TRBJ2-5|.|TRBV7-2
TGTGCCAGCAGCCCGAAACGGCGGGTACAAGAGACCCAGTACTTC
CASSPKRRVQETQYF
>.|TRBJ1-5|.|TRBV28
TGTGCCAGCACAAACCCGGGGGGGGGTACTTTTGGCAATCAGCCCCAGCATTTT
CASTNPGGGTFGNQPQHF
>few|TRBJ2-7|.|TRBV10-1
TGCGCCAGCAGTGATACATGGACGGGGACCTACGAGCAGTACTTC
CASSDTWTGTYEQYF
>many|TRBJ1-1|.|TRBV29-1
TGCAGCGTCACGGCTAACACTGAAGCTTTCTTT
CSVTANTEAFF
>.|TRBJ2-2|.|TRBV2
TGTGCCAGCTCTCGCATACGACGGGCCGGGGAGCTGTTTTTT
CASSRIRRAGELFF
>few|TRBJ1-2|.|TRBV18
TGTGCCAGCTCACCACCGGGGGGCTATGGCTACACCTTC
CASSPPGGYGYTF
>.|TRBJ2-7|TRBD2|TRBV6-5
TGTGCCAGCAGTCCGGGAGGGCGGTATGGGCAGTACTTC
CASSPGGRYGQYF
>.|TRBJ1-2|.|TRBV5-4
TGTGCCAGCAGCTTGGCCGACAGTAGGACTGGCTACACCTTC
CASSLADSRTGYTF
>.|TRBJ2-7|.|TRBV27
TGTGCCAGCAGTGTCGGTAACGAGCAGTACTTC
CASSVGNEQYF
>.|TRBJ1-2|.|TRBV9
TGTGCCAGCAGCGCGGACGCCTCGGGCTATGGCTACACCTTC
CASSADASGYGYTF
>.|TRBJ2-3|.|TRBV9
TGTGCCAGCAGCGTAGGGGCAGATACGCAGTATTTT
CASSVGADTQYF
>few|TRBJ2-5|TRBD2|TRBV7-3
TGTGCCAGCAGCTCGGGACTAGCGGGAGGGACCCAGTACTTC
CASSSGLAGGTQYF
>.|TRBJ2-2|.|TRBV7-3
TGTGCCAGCAGACAACTAGGGTTCGCCGGGGAGCTGTTTTTT
CASRQLGFAGELFF
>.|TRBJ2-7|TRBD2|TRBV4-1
TGCGCCAGCAGCCAAGATCCGGCGGGAGCCTCGTACGAGCAGTACTTC
CASSQDPAGASYEQYF
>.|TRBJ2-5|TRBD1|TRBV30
TGTGCCTGGGGACAGGTGGGGGAGACCCAGTACTTC
CAWGQVGETQYF
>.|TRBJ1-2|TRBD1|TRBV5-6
TGTGCCAGCAGCTGGGTTCGGACAGGCCTCCAAGGGTACTATGGCTACACCTTC
CASSWVRTGLQGYYGYTF
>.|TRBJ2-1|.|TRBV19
TGTGCCAGTAGTACCTCCACAGGGTACAATGAGCAGTTCTTC
CASSTSTGYNEQFF
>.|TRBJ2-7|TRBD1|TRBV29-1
TGCAGCGTCAGACAGGGGGCGGGAGAGCAGTACTTC
CSVRQGAGEQYF
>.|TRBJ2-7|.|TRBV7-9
TGTGCCAGCAGCTTATTGACAGGAACGTACGAGCAGTACTTC
CASSLLTGTYEQYF
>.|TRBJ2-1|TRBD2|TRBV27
TGTGCCAGCAGTTTATCTACGGGAGGGCTTAAGTTCTTC
CASSLSTGGLKFF